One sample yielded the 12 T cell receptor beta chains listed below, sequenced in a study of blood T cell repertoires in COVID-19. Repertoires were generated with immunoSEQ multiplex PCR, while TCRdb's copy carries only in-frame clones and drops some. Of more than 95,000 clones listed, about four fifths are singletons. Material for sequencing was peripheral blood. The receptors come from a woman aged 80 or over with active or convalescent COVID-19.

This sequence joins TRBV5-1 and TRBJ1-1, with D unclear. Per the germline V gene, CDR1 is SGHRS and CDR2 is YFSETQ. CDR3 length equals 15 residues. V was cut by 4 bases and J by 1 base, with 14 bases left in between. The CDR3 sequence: CASSPEGRWNTEAFF. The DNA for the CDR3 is TGCGCCAGCAGCCCTGAGGGTCGTTGGAACACTGAAGCTTTCTTT.

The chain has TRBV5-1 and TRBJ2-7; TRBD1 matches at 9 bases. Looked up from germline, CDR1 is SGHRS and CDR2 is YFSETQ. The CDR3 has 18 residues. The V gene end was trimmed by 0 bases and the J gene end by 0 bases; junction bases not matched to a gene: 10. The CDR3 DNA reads TGCGCCAGCAGCTTGGCCAGGGACAGGGTGAGGAGCTCCTACGAGCAGTACTTC. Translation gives CASSLARDRVRSSYEQYF.

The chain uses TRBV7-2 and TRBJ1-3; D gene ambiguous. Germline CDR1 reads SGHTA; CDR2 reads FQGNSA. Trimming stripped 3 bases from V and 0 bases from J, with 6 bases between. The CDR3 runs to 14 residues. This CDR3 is CASSFSFSGNTIYF. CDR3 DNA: TGTGCCAGCAGCTTTTCCTTCTCTGGAAACACCATATATTTT.

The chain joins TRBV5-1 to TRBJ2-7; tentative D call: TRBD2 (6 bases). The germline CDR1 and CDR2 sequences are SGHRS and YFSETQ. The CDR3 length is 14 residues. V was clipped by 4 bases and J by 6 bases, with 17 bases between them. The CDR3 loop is CASSQRQRAGEQYF. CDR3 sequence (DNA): TGCGCCAGCAGCCAAAGACAGCGGGCGGGCGAGCAGTACTTC.

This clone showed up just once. In DNA, the CDR3 is TGTGCCAGCAGCCTTATTCCCACCGGGACAGGGCTCCCCGAGCAGTACTTC. It is translated as CASSLIPTGTGLPEQYF. The chain has TRBV11-2 and TRBJ2-7; TRBD1 aligns across 9 bases. V was pared by 5 bases and J by 6 bases, with 17 bases of the junction left unmatched. The CDR3 contains 17 residues. CDR1 SGHAT and CDR2 FQNNGV come from the germline V gene. The entire variable domain, with the rest obtained from reference TRBV11-2 and TRBJ2-7, is as follows: EAGVAQSPRYKIIEKRQSVAFWCNPISGHATLYWYQQILGQGPKLLIQFQNNGVVDDSQLPKDRFSAERLKGVDSTLKIQPAKLEDSAVYLCASSLIPTGTGLPEQYFGPGTRLTVT.

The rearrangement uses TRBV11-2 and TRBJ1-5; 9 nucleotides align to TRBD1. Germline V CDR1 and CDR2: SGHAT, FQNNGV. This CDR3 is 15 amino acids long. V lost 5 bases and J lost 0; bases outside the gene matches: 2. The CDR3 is CASSPTGGSNQPQHF. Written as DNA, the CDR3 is TGTGCCAGCAGCCCGACAGGGGGTAGCAATCAGCCCCAGCATTTT.

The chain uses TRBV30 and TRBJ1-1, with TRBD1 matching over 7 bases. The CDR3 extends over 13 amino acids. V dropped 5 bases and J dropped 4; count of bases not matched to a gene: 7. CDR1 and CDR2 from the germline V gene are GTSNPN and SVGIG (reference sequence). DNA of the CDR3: TGTGCCTGGCAGGGGGGTTTGGGCACTGAAGCTTTCTTT. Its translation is CAWQGGLGTEAFF.

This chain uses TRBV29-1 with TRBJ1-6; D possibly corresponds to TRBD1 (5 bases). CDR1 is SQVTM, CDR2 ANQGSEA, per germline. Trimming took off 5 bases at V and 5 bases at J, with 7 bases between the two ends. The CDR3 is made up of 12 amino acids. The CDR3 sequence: CSVSTDNSPLHF. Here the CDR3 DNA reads TGCAGCGTTTCGACAGATAATTCACCCCTCCACTTT. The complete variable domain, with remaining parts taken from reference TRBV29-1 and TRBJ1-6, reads SAVISQKPSRDICQRGTSLTIQCQVDSQVTMMFWYRQQPGQSLTLIATANQGSEATYESGFVIDKFPISRPNLTFSTLTVSNMSPEDSSIYLCSVSTDNSPLHFGNGTRLTVT.

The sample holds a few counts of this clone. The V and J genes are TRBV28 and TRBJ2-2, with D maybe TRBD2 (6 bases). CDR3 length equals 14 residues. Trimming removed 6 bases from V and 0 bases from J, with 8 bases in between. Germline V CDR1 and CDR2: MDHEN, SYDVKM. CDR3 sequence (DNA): TGTGCCAGCAGGGTAGCGGCGAACACCGGGGAGCTGTTTTTT. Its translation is CASRVAANTGELFF.

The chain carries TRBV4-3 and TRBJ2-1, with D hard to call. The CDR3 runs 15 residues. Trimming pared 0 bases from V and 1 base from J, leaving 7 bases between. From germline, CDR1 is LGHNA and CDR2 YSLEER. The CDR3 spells CASSQDPFSYNEQFF. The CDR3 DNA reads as TGCGCCAGCAGCCAAGACCCTTTTTCCTACAATGAGCAGTTCTTC.

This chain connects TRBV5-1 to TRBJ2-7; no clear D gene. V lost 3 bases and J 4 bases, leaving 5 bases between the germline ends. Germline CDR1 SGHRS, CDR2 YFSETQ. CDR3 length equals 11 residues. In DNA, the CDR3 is TGCGCCAGCAGCTCCCGTTACGAGCAGTACTTC. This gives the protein CASSSRYEQYF.

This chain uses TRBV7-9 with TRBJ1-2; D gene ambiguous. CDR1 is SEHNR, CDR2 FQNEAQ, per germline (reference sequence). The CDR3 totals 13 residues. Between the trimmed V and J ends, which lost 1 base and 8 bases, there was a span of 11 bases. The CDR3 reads CASSLGSEAGYTF. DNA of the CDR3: TGTGCCAGCAGCTTAGGGTCAGAAGCGGGCTACACCTTC. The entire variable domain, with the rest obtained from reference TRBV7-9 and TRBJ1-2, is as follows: DTGVSQNPRHKITKRGQNVTFRCDPISEHNRLYWYRQTLGQGPEFLTYFQNEAQLEKSRLLSDRFSAERPKGSFSTLEIQRTEQGDSAMYLCASSLGSEAGYTFGSGTRLTVV.